This T cell receptor beta chain emerged from a study of blood T cell repertoires in COVID-19. Looking at the study overall: Sites across the United States, Italy and Spain contributed samples from acute and convalescent COVID-19. Sample material is recorded as cDNA or gDNA derived from T cells, B-cell-depleted T cells, or PBMCs.

Looked up from germline, CDR1 is MNHEY and CDR2 is SVGEGT. V lost 0 bases, J lost 0 bases, and 8 bases stayed unmatched. The CDR3 sequence is 19 residues long. Original handling: Counts of nucleated cells, estimated from reference gene primer amplification, were obtained. Assay used: immunoSEQ multiplex PCR; TCRdb lists only in-frame clones, some missing. Clone size and the V and J calls come from that table; the DNA yielded D and trimming. The sample comprises approximately 30,000 clones, roughly 87% of which are singletons, and roughly 0.99% rests with the top ten. This clone came up once. The specimen was peripheral blood. The chain joins TRBV6-2 or TRBV6-3 to TRBJ2-3; 11 bases align to TRBD2. This TCR derives from a man aged 65-85 years with active or convalescent COVID-19. The CDR3 sequence: CASSYSSRGTSGSTDTQYF. DNA of the CDR3: TGTGCCAGCAGTTACTCGAGTAGGGGGACTAGCGGTAGCACAGATACGCAGTATTTT.